The entry below describes one T cell receptor (beta chain). Its antigen is still unknown. Drawing of blood for sampling happened at baseline, at cycle 4 day 1, and at cycle 7 day 1. The data were taken from a study of OX40 agonist ivuxolimab in advanced cancers. Study details: Clinicians treated patients with ivuxolimab, an agonistic anti-OX40 (CD134) antibody. Males comprised approximately 81% of the group, whose mean age was about 62 years (range roughly 20 to 90). Findings of the study overall: Among T cells, CD8+ cells averaged more expanded clones than CD4+ cells.

Trimming left V 1 base short and J 9 bases short, with 7 bases between. The CDR3 runs to 13 residues. Germline V lookup: CDR1 SEHNR, CDR2 FQNEAQ (reference sequence). The method was immunoSEQ multiplex PCR; TCRdb's version includes in-frame clones alone and lacks a portion of them. The repertoire has some 45,000 clones, 82% of them found once; the top ten carry around 23%. The chain couples TRBV7-9 to TRBJ1-6; no definite D call. The TCR was taken from an adult with an advanced solid tumor such as melanoma, head and neck, liver or kidney cancer. The sample consisted of CD4+ or CD8+ T cells sorted from blood, taken in a trial of the OX40 agonist ivuxolimab. DNA of the CDR3: TGTGCCAGCAGCTTAGGGGTAGGTTCACCCCTCCACTTT. Its translation is CASSLGVGSPLHF.